This T cell receptor (beta chain) was profiled in a study of cytomegalovirus exposure and HLA in healthy donors. Use of 60 Vbeta and 13 Jbeta primers characterized the PCR. Here immunoSEQ multiplex PCR was the method, and the copy in TCRdb shows in-frame clones only, minus some. The data hold about 140,000 clones, with over 50% observed a single time. V lost 10 bases, J lost 1 base, and 10 bases stayed unmatched. CDR1 KGHSH and CDR2 LQKENI come from the germline V gene. This CDR3 region has 14 residues. This receptor was obtained from a human donor in good health. The sample taken for sequencing was PBMCs. This rearrangement joins TRBV18 to TRBJ2-7; 7 nucleotides match TRBD1. The CDR3, as DNA: TGTGCCACTACCACAGGGGAAGAGTCCTACGAGCAGTACTTC. This gives the protein CATTTGEESYEQYF.